The 4 T cell receptor beta chains below come from one sample, sequenced in a study of neoadjuvant anti-PD-1 for oral cavity cancer. Some clones are missing from TCRdb's copy, which holds only in-frame ones; the method was immunoSEQ multiplex PCR. The sample includes 15,000 to 20,000 clones, approximately 72% of them seen just once. This sample comprised PBMCs, obtained before nivolumab (anti-PD-1) treatment. These receptors originate from a person between 40 and 85 years old with oral cavity squamous cell carcinoma.

The chain joins TRBV29-1 to TRBJ2-1; 9 nucleotides agree with TRBD2. Per germline, CDR1 SQVTM and CDR2 ANQGSEA. V shed 0 bases, J shed 8 bases, and the junction held 5 bases outside the gene matches. The CDR3 is 14 residues long. DNA for the CDR3: TGCAGCGTTGAAGATAGAGTAGCGGGAGATGAGCAGTTCTTC. Its protein is CSVEDRVAGDEQFF.

The J gene is TRBJ2-6, the V gene TRBV30, with D perhaps matching TRBD1 (5 bases). V lost 2 bases, J lost 6 bases, and 11 bases lay in between. The CDR3 has 14 residues. From germline, CDR1 is GTSNPN and CDR2 SVGIG (reference sequence). The CDR3 nucleotides are TGTGCCTGGAGTCCAGGGTTTTCGGCCAACGTCCTGACTTTC. Translating it yields CAWSPGFSANVLTF.

V gene TRBV9 combines with J gene TRBJ2-3; TRBD2 matches at 12 bases. Germline CDR1 reads SGDLS; CDR2 reads YYNGEE. V lost 3 bases and J lost 5; bases outside the gene matches: 10. The CDR3 has 17 amino acids. The CDR3 here is CASSGLTSGSVRDTQYF. The CDR3 DNA reads as TGTGCCAGCAGCGGATTGACTAGCGGGAGTGTTAGAGATACGCAGTATTTT.

This clone was observed a single time. This chain links TRBV6-6 with TRBJ1-4; tentatively, D is TRBD1 (6 bases). CDR1 and CDR2 (germline): MNHNY, SVGAGI (reference sequence). V dropped 2 bases and J dropped 7 bases, with 11 bases sitting between them. This CDR3 is built from 14 residues. CDR3 in DNA: TGTGCCAGCAGTTACGGACAGACGGTTGAAAAACTGTTTTTT. Protein: CASSYGQTVEKLFF.